This TCR beta chain is drawn from a study of blood T cell repertoires in COVID-19. As for the study in general: Some COVID-19 samples were acute and others convalescent; all came from the United States, Italy and Spain. T cells, B-cell-depleted T cells, or PBMCs supplied cDNA or gDNA.

Assay used: immunoSEQ multiplex PCR; TCRdb lists only in-frame clones, some missing. The table lists approximately 92,000 clones, 60% to 85% of them singletons. Germline CDR1 SGHAT, CDR2 FQNNGV. V shed 0 bases, J shed 1 base, and the junction held 6 bases outside the gene matches. The CDR3 is 17 residues long. The sequenced material came from peripheral blood. The chain uses TRBV11-2 and TRBJ2-3, with 8 bases aligning to TRBD2. This TCR came from a man aged 50 or older who had recovered from COVID-19. CDR3 bases: TGTGCCAGCAGCTTAGATCATCCGGGACTAGGCACAGATACGCAGTATTTT. Amino acid sequence: CASSLDHPGLGTDTQYF.